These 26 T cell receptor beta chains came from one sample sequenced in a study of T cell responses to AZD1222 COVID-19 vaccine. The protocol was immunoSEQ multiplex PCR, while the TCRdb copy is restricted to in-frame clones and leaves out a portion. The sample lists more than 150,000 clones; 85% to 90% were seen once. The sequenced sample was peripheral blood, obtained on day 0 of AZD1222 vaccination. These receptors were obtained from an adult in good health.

CDR3 nucleotide sequence: TGTGCTAGTGGTTTGCCCAACTCCCTTGACAGGGGAGGTTGTCCCCAGCATTTT. Translated: CASGLPNSLDRGGCPQHF. V gene TRBV12-5 combines with J gene TRBJ1-5, with 8 bases aligning to TRBD1. Germline-derived CDR1 and CDR2 are LGHNT and FRNRAP. V dropped 2 bases and J dropped 10; count of bases not matched to a gene: 19. The CDR3 covers 18 residues.

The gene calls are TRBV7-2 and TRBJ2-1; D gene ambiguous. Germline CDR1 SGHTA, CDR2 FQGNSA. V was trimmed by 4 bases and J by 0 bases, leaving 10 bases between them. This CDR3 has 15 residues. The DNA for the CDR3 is TGTGCCAGCAGCTCTTCCCTTGCCTCCTACAATGAGCAGTTCTTC. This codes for CASSSSLASYNEQFF.

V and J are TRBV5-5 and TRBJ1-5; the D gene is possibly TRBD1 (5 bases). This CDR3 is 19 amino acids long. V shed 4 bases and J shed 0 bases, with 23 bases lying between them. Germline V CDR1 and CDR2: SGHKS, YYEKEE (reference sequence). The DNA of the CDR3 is TGTGCCAGCAGCATTACGATCATGATTCAGGGAAATAGCAATCAGCCCCAGCATTTT. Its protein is CASSITIMIQGNSNQPQHF.

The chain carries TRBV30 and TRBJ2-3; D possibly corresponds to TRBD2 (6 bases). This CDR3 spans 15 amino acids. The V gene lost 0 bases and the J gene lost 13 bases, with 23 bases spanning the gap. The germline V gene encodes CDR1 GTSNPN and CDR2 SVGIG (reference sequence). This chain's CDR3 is CAWSVQSGERAVEYF. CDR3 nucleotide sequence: TGTGCCTGGAGTGTACAGTCGGGGGAGAGGGCCGTTGAGTATTTT.

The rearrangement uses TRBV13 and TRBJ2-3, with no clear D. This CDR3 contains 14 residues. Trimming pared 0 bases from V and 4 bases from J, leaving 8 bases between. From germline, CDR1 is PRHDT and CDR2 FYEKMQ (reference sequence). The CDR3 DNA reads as TGTGCCAGCAGCTTAGGCCCTAGTTCAGATACGCAGTATTTT. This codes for CASSLGPSSDTQYF. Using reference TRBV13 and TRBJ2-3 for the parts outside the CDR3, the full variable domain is AAGVIQSPRHLIKEKRETATLKCYPIPRHDTVYWYQQGPGQDPQFLISFYEKMQSDKGSIPDRFSAQQFSDYHSELNMSSLELGDSALYFCASSLGPSSDTQYFGPGTRLTVL.

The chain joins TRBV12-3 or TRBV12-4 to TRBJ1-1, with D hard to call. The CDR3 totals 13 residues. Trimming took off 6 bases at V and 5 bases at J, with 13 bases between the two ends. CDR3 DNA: TGTGCCAGCAGGGCCTACGTGGCTACTGAAGCTTTCTTT. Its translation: CASRAYVATEAFF.

The CDR3 nucleotides are TGTGCCAGCAGCGAGGGAGGGACCATGAACACTGAAGCTTTCTTT. As protein: CASSEGGTMNTEAFF. The gene calls are TRBV6-6 and TRBJ1-1; TRBD1 might be the D (5 bases). Trimming removed 6 bases from V and 0 bases from J, with 14 bases in between. The CDR3 extends over 15 amino acids. Germline V gene sequence: CDR1 MNHNY, CDR2 SVGAGI (reference sequence).

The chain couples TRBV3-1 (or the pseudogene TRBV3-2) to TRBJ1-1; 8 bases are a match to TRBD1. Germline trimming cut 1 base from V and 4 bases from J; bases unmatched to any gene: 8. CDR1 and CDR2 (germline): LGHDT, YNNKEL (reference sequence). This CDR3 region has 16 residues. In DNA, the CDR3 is TGTGCCAGCAGCCAAGGGACAGGGATTCGGACCACTGAAGCTTTCTTT. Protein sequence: CASSQGTGIRTTEAFF.

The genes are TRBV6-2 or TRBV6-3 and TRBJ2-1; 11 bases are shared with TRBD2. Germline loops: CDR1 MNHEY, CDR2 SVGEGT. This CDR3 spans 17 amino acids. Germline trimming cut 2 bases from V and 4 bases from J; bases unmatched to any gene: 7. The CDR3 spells CASSYPIAGGRYNEQFF. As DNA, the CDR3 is TGTGCCAGCAGTTACCCGATAGCGGGGGGGCGATACAATGAGCAGTTCTTC.

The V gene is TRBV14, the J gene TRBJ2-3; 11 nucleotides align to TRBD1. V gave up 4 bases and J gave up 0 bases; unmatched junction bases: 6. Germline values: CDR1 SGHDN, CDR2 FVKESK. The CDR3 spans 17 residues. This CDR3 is CASSPRTGGDSTDTQYF. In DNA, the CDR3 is TGTGCCAGCAGCCCCAGGACAGGGGGCGATAGCACAGATACGCAGTATTTT.

The CDR3 is CASSLAGGGQVSSYEQYF. DNA of the CDR3: TGTGCCAGCAGCTTAGCTGGGGGTGGGCAGGTGAGCTCCTACGAGCAGTACTTC. The V gene is TRBV7-2, the J gene TRBJ2-7; D is perhaps TRBD1 or TRBD2 (5 bases each). Germline CDR1 reads SGHTA; CDR2 reads FQGNSA. The CDR3 spans 18 residues. Trimming removed 0 bases from V and 0 bases from J, with 18 bases in between. The full variable domain, rest sourced from reference TRBV7-2 and TRBJ2-7, is GAGVSQSPSNKVTEKGKDVELRCDPISGHTALYWYRQSLGQGLEFLIYFQGNSAPDKSGLPSDRFSAERTGGSVSTLTIQRTQQEDSAVYLCASSLAGGGQVSSYEQYFGPGTRLTVT.

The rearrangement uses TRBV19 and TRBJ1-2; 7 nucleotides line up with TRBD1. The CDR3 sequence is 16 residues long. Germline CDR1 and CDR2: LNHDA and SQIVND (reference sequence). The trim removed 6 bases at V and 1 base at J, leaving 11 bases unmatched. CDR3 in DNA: TGTGCCAGTAGAAACACCGGGACAGCTTTTAACTATGGCTACACCTTC. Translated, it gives CASRNTGTAFNYGYTF.

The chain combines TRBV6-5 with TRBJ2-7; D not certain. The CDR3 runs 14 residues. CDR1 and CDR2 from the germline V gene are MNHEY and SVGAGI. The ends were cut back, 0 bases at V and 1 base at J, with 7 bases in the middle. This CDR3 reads CASSYSTWSYEQYF. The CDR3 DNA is TGTGCCAGCAGTTACTCGACCTGGTCCTACGAGCAGTACTTC.

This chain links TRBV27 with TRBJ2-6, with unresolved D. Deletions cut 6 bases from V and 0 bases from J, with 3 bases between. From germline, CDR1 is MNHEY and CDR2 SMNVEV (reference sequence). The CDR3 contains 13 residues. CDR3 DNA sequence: TGTGCCAGCAGCACCTCTGGGGCCAACGTCCTGACTTTC. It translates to CASSTSGANVLTF.

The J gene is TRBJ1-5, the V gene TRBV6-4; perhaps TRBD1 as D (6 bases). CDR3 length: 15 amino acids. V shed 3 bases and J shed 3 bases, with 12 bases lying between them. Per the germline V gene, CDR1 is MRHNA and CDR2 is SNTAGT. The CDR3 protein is CASSDWTAYNQPQHF. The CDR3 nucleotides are TGTGCCAGCAGTGATTGGACAGCTTACAATCAGCCCCAGCATTTT.

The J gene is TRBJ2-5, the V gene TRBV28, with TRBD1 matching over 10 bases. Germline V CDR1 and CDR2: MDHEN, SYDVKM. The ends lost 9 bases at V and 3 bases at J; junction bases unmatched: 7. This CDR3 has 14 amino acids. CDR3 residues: CASDPTGGEETQYF. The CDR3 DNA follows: TGTGCCAGTGATCCGACAGGGGGCGAAGAGACCCAGTACTTC.

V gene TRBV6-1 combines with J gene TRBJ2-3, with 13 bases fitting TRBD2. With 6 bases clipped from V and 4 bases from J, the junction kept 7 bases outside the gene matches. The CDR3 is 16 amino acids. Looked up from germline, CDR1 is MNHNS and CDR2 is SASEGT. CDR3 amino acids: CASRELAGGPPDTQYF. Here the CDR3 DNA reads TGTGCCAGCAGAGAACTAGCGGGGGGGCCGCCAGATACGCAGTATTTT.

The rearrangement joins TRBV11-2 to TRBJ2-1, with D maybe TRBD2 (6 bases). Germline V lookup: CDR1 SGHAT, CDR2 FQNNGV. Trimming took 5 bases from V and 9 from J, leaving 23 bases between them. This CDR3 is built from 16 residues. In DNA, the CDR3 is TGTGCCAGCAGCCACGGTGGTGTTCAGACCGGGGGTGAGCAGTTCTTC. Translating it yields CASSHGGVQTGGEQFF. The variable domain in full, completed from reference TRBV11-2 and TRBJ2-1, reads EAGVAQSPRYKIIEKRQSVAFWCNPISGHATLYWYQQILGQGPKLLIQFQNNGVVDDSQLPKDRFSAERLKGVDSTLKIQPAKLEDSAVYLCASSHGGVQTGGEQFFGPGTRLTVL.

DNA of the CDR3: TGCAGCGTTGTGCGGAGGACAGGGGACACTGAAGCTTTCTTT. This gives the protein CSVVRRTGDTEAFF. The V call is TRBV29-1, the J call TRBJ1-1; the match to TRBD1 covers 9 bases. Germline values: CDR1 SQVTM, CDR2 ANQGSEA. V lost 4 bases, J lost 3 bases, and 6 bases stayed unmatched. The CDR3 sequence is 14 residues long.

CDR3 amino acids: CASSFLWGPMNTEAFF. The CDR3 nucleotides read TGTGCCAGCAGCTTCCTATGGGGCCCGATGAACACTGAAGCTTTCTTT. The chain combines TRBV9 with TRBJ1-1, with a tentative D call TRBD1 (5 bases). The V gene's germline CDR1 is SGDLS and CDR2 YYNGEE. This CDR3 spans 16 amino acids. The ends were cut back, 4 bases at V and 0 bases at J, with 16 bases in the middle.

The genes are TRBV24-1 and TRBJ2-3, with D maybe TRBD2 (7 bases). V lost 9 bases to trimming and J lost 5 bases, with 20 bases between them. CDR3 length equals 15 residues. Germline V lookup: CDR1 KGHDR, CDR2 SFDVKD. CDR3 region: CATLGGGAREDTQYF. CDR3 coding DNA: TGTGCCACCCTGGGTGGGGGGGCGAGGGAAGATACGCAGTATTTT.

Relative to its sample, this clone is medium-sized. CDR3 region: CASSLEGQGIYEQYF. The CDR3 bases are TGTGCCAGCAGCTTAGAGGGACAGGGGATCTACGAGCAGTACTTC. This sequence joins TRBV7-2 and TRBJ2-7; 10 positions match TRBD1. V was pared by 1 base and J by 3 bases, with 3 bases of the junction left unmatched. Germline CDR1 and CDR2: SGHTA and FQGNSA. This CDR3 region has 15 residues.

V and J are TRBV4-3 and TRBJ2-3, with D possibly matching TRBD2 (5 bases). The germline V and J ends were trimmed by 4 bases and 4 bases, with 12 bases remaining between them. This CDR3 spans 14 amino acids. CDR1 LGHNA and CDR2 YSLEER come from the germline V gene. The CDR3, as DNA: TGCGCCAGCAGCCCCTCTACTAGGCCAGATACGCAGTATTTT. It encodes CASSPSTRPDTQYF.

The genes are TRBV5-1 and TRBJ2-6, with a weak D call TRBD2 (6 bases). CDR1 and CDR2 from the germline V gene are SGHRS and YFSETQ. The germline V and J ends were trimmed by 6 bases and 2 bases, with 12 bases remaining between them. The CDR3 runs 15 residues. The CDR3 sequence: CASTPGVTGANVLTF. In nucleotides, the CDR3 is TGCGCCAGCACCCCGGGGGTTACTGGGGCCAACGTCCTGACTTTC.

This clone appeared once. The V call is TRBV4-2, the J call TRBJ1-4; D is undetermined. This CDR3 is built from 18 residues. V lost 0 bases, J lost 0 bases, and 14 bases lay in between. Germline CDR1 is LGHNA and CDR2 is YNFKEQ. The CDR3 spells CASSQDRRTLATNEKLFF. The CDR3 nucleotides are TGTGCCAGCAGCCAAGATCGGCGGACCCTTGCAACTAATGAAAAACTGTTTTTT.

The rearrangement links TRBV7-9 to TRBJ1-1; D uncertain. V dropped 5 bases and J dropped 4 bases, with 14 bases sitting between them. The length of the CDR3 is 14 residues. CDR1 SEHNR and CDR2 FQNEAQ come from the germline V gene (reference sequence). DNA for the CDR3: TGTGCCAGCAGCCCCGAAAGGGTGGGCACTGAAGCTTTCTTT. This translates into CASSPERVGTEAFF.